The rows below give T cell receptor beta chains drawn from one sample of a study of blood T cells in healthy people across ages. TCRdb re-called the 5' RACE reads through MiXCR, storing one row per CDR3 protein. The profile shows around 800,000 distinct CDR3 sequences, about a quarter of them singletons. This sample was shared with a second study, whose subject was T cells of mothers and their children.

Sequencing was carried out using blood. The receptors derive from a boy aged 5 to 17 in good health. Each CDR3 is given with its conserved first and last residue. Each record gives: J gene, V gene, CDR3 length, CDR3 protein.

j_gene: TRBJ1-3; v_gene: TRBV5-5; len: 16; CDR3aa: CASSLGPIPSGNTIYF
j_gene: TRBJ2-2; v_gene: TRBV10-3; len: 19; CDR3aa: CAISESLGRSFRDTGELFF
j_gene: TRBJ2-3; v_gene: TRBV18; len: 17; CDR3aa: CASSPPLWDRRTDTQYF
j_gene: TRBJ1-1; v_gene: TRBV6-6; len: 15; CDR3aa: CASRLSQGGNTEAFF
j_gene: -; v_gene: TRBV11-2; len: 14; CDR3aa: CASSQTSGGAEQFF
j_gene: TRBJ1-6; v_gene: TRBV7-6; len: 14; CDR3aa: CASSFDLLGSPLHF
j_gene: TRBJ2-1; v_gene: TRBV7-7; len: 16; CDR3aa: CASSLDSDGSYNEQFF
j_gene: TRBJ2-1; v_gene: TRBV20-1; len: 14; CDR3aa: CSASDGDYHNEQFF
j_gene: TRBJ1-5; v_gene: TRBV2; len: 14; CDR3aa: CARGAFGSNQPQHF
j_gene: TRBJ2-1; v_gene: TRBV12-3/TRBV12-4; len: 15; CDR3aa: CASSSPPTQYNEQFF
j_gene: -; v_gene: TRBV29-1; len: 12; CDR3aa: CSAAGWENEQYF
j_gene: TRBJ2-5; v_gene: TRBV7-6; len: 16; CDR3aa: CASSFVGGGMGETQYF
j_gene: -; v_gene: TRBV20-1; len: 14; CDR3aa: CSARSSRAPYEQYF
j_gene: TRBJ1-2; v_gene: TRBV7-6; len: 15; CDR3aa: CASSLSGGAGYGYTF
j_gene: TRBJ1-2; v_gene: TRBV18; len: 18; CDR3aa: CASSPLGAGSRANYGYTF
j_gene: TRBJ2-5; v_gene: TRBV11-2; len: 17; CDR3aa: CASSLVGQGAPRETQYF
j_gene: TRBJ1-4; v_gene: TRBV29-1; len: 12; CDR3aa: CSVAGTGEKPFF
j_gene: TRBJ2-7; v_gene: TRBV27; len: 17; CDR3aa: CASSLRGGGTLGYEQYF
j_gene: TRBJ2-4; v_gene: TRBV3-1; len: 12; CDR3aa: CASSISENIQYF
j_gene: TRBJ2-5; v_gene: TRBV5-1; len: 18; CDR3aa: CASSFNGLPGIRYETQYF
j_gene: -; v_gene: TRBV12-3/TRBV12-4; len: 18; CDR3aa: CASSLGPSGGTLYNEQFF
j_gene: TRBJ1-1; v_gene: TRBV7-9; len: 18; CDR3aa: CASSLGMSSGTVNTEAFF
j_gene: TRBJ1-2; v_gene: TRBV15; len: 14; CDR3aa: CATSRDSGGYGYTF
j_gene: TRBJ1-5; v_gene: TRBV6-5; len: 13; CDR3aa: CASSKFRDQPQHF
j_gene: TRBJ1-3; v_gene: TRBV7-6; len: 16; CDR3aa: CASSFESGGSGNTIYF
j_gene: TRBJ2-1; v_gene: TRBV15; len: 15; CDR3aa: CATSRVWTPESEQFF
j_gene: TRBJ1-1; v_gene: TRBV29-1; len: 15; CDR3aa: CSASEPGQRNTEAFF
j_gene: TRBJ2-3; v_gene: TRBV10-3; len: 18; CDR3aa: CAISETRSTGVLADTQYF
j_gene: TRBJ2-3; v_gene: TRBV4-2; len: 17; CDR3aa: CASSLRGAHPSTDTQYF
j_gene: TRBJ2-7; v_gene: TRBV18; len: 14; CDR3aa: CASSPISSAYEQYF
j_gene: -; v_gene: TRBV12-3/TRBV12-4; len: 17; CDR3aa: CASSSGLAGPPGHEQYF
j_gene: TRBJ2-5; v_gene: TRBV28; len: 16; CDR3aa: CASSFFLTSLSETQYF
j_gene: TRBJ2-3; v_gene: TRBV6-6; len: 14; CDR3aa: CASSPRQGADTQYF
j_gene: TRBJ2-1; v_gene: TRBV29-1; len: 14; CDR3aa: CSVPHWRFLNQQFF
j_gene: TRBJ1-2; v_gene: TRBV27; len: 14; CDR3aa: CASRHAGGNYGYTF
j_gene: TRBJ1-2; v_gene: TRBV7-9; len: 19; CDR3aa: CASSLGYFQRQSQYYGYTF
j_gene: TRBJ2-5; v_gene: TRBV29-1; len: 15; CDR3aa: CSVTNGTGAQETQYF
j_gene: TRBJ2-3; v_gene: TRBV4-3; len: 17; CDR3aa: CASSQAPVAGGADTQYF
j_gene: TRBJ1-4; v_gene: TRBV4-1; len: 16; CDR3aa: CASSLPKEQGGEKLFF
j_gene: TRBJ2-5; v_gene: TRBV4-2; len: 13; CDR3aa: CASSQGIAGGQYF
j_gene: TRBJ2-1; v_gene: TRBV2; len: 16; CDR3aa: CASRAKGGKVSNEQFF
j_gene: TRBJ1-5; v_gene: TRBV2; len: 15; CDR3aa: CASSGDRAGNQPQHF
j_gene: TRBJ1-4; v_gene: TRBV27; len: 13; CDR3aa: CASSFRRNEKLFF
j_gene: TRBJ1-2; v_gene: TRBV5-1; len: 15; CDR3aa: CASSSWTGNNYGYTF
j_gene: TRBJ2-3; v_gene: TRBV24-1; len: 16; CDR3aa: CATSDVSGTGGDTQYF
j_gene: TRBJ1-4; v_gene: TRBV25-1; len: 14; CDR3aa: CASPLRGPDEKLFF
j_gene: TRBJ2-1; v_gene: TRBV20-1; len: 17; CDR3aa: CSARDWIGQGLYNEQFF
j_gene: TRBJ1-2; v_gene: TRBV7-9; len: 16; CDR3aa: CASSPLSGQGDGGYTF